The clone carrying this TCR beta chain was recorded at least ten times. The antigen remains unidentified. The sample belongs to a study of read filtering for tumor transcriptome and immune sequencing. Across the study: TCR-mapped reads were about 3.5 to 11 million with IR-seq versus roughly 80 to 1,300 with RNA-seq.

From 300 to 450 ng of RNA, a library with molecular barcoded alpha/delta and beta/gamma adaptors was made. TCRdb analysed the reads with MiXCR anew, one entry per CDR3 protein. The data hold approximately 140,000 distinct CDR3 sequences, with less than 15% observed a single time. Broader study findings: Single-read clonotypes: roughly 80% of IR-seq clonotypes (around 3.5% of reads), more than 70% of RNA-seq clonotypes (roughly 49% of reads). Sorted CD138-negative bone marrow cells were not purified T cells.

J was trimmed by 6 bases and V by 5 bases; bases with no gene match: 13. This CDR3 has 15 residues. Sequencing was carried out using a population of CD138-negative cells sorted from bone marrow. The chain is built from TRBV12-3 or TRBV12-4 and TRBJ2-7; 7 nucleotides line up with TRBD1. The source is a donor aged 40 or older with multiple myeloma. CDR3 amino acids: CASSPRTGWGGEQYF. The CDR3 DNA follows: TGTGCCAGCAGTCCGCGGACAGGTTGGGGTGGCGAGCAGTACTTC.